This T cell receptor beta chain is from a study of cytomegalovirus exposure and HLA in healthy donors (dated by TCRdb to about 2017). Regarding the study in general: An earlier analysis of approximately 590 of the donors reported 250 to 300 Gb of sequence data and roughly 110 million unique TCR beta sequences from about 200 million T cells. Roughly 300 gigabases of sequencing data and around 87 million unique TCR sequences were included in an early release covering about 600 HLA-typed donors. Of the approximately 370 genotyped donors, 75% to 85% were placed in the genetic ancestry cluster associated with self-reported Caucasian donors. The aim of the study was to test whether cataloging public T cell receptors could identify signatures of past pathogen exposure. The study used immunosequencing to profile the T cell repertoires of approximately 650 subjects and linked those repertoires to cytomegalovirus serostatus. Besides the first cohort of 666 subjects, a separate validation cohort made up of roughly 130 different subjects was used. The study combined high-throughput TCR immunosequencing, statistical association of individual TCRs with disease status, and machine learning to predict cytomegalovirus infection status. In a later analysis, previously published TCR beta repertoires from about 640 donors were re-analyzed and high-resolution HLA genotyping was added so that TCR occurrence patterns could be studied. In the later analysis, no new phenotypic data were used to find candidate immune exposures; instead, reliance was placed on TCR beta sequences and their occurrence across donors. An earlier analysis of 587 of the donors applied high-throughput TCR beta sequencing to assess whether each TCR beta V gene segment acted as functional or pseudogenic. Alongside the repertoire data, information on donor age, sex, ethnicity and CMV serostatus was compiled. A later genetic analysis took genome-wide SNP genotypes for about three fifths of the 666 donors and used that subset as a discovery cohort. All discovery cohort repertoires had been generated on a single sequencing platform. Both class I and class II loci were covered by HLA typing, at four-digit resolution. Typing coverage varied by locus: roughly 629-640 donors for A, B, C, DRB1 and DQB1; 522 for DQA1; about 570 for DPA1; about 450 for DPB1. Roughly 5 DR-DQ haplotypes were handled as single units for association and clustering, since linkage in the cohort was strong. Among a few hundred genotyped donors of the cohort, an average of around 240,000 unique TCR beta nucleotide sequences were sequenced per donor, around 18% of them non-productive. Results and caveats for the whole study, not just this receptor: When HLA alleles, especially DR and DQ, strongly co-occurred, TCR associations were difficult to assign to individual alleles. For the cohort, immune exposure information was limited to CMV serostatus. The study listed around 160 TCR beta chains as associated with cytomegalovirus. In an earlier analysis of some 500 of the donors, most TCR beta V segments were observed in productive rearrangements about 87% or about 30% of the time, broadly matching IMGT annotations. A further reported finding was that TCR beta sequences accurately predicted the HLA-A and HLA-B alleles for most subjects in the first cohort. Compared with the approximately 670-donor mean, donors in an Asian-associated ancestry cluster had fewer N-insertions in productive TCRs, according to a later genetic analysis. Most CMV-associated TCR beta chains appeared to be HLA-restricted in a later analysis, and the HLA associations seemed to be driven largely by CMV exposure. In this cohort, only TCR beta chains were sequenced, and detectable features were limited by the absence of alpha or paired-chain data. Linkage disequilibrium might explain the correlated functional status among segregating V segments, but an unknown experimental factor could not be ruled out. Compared with equally common non-associated chains, HLA-associated TCR beta chains in a later analysis were more clonally expanded and had lower generation probabilities. In a later analysis, several top co-occurrence clusters were reported to appear linked to parvovirus B19, influenza, CMV and Epstein-Barr virus. Because counts were too low, seventeen rarely observed V segments, including chromosome 9 orphons, were excluded from the earlier analysis of around 640 of the donors. In vitro tests confirmed that a few of the cytomegalovirus-associated TCR beta chains recognize cytomegalovirus antigens. A group of highly shared sequence variants was considered likely to be a technical artifact of the sequencing pipeline. The classifier was reported to diagnose cytomegalovirus status with high specificity and sensitivity in both the original cohort and the validation cohort. The 87-base-pair reads could not distinguish some IMGT-functional V segments, including TRBV6-2 and TRBV6-3, so those segments were excluded. Sequencing depth was assumed to be roughly uniform across donors in the presence/absence analyses, though that assumption may not hold. Because some donors lacked HLA typing at each locus, the association tests relied only on the typed subset. Specific HLA alleles were associated with over 15,000 TCR beta sequences at a false discovery rate of 0.05 in a later analysis. According to the authors, the approach could potentially be generalized to other disease states and immunological phenotypes. Most TCR sequences were observed very rarely across donors, whereas some public TCRs were present in many individuals. In a later analysis, the rate of TCR association differed among HLA loci, with DRB1 alleles having the most associated TCRs and HLA-C alleles having the fewest. An association between a missense DCLRE1C variant and V-gene and J-gene trimming of TCR beta chains was found in a later genetic analysis and replicated in an independent cohort.

The cohort consisted of some 730 healthy bone marrow donors. Cohort members were all nominally healthy when sampled, although unrecorded immune exposures were likely present. The donor was CMV seropositive and belonged to the group of a few hundred seropositive cohort members. Every donor gave a peripheral blood sample, and the peripheral blood mononuclear cells from that sample were used for TCR beta sequencing. The Qiagen DNeasy Blood Extraction Kit was used to extract genomic DNA from the blood cell samples. The germline V and J ends show losses of 6 bases and 1 base respectively, and no gene match explains 6 bases of the junction. The CDR3 contains 16 residues, cysteine and phenylalanine counted. Left in the record is the CDR3 DNA by itself, 48 bases read in frame from the first base. The germline V gene (reference sequence) yields LNHDA for CDR1 and SQIVND for CDR2. About this clone: The antigen it binds to is not known. No much larger clone is present one base from it, and per-base qualities are unavailable.

The library was made by the immunoSEQ multiplex PCR assay. For the multiplex PCR, a mixture combining 60 forward primers for TCR Vbeta segments and 13 reverse primers for TCR Jbeta segments was used. Amplification of the CDR3 region of rearranged TCR beta genes was performed with a multiplex PCR assay on genomic DNA. The Illumina HiSeq System was used to sequence the amplified TCR beta libraries as 87-base-pair reads. Regarding the original processing steps: A later analysis tallied tens of millions of unique TCR beta chains across the 666 repertoires, and around 10 million of those chains were shared by two or more donors. A nearest-neighbor algorithm error-corrected the raw reads and collapsed the reads into unique sequences, merging closely related sequences to remove PCR and sequencing errors. CDR3 sequences were aligned to IMGT reference sequences to assign V, D and J gene segments. For a sequence to be retained, at least a six-nucleotide match to both a V gene segment and a J gene segment was required. A rearrangement was called productive if the CDR3 had no stop codons and remained in frame with V and J, and every other rearrangement was called non-productive. Following IMGT convention, CDR3 was defined as the stretch from the second conserved V-encoded cysteine up to the conserved J-encoded phenylalanine. The earlier analysis of a few hundred of the donors excluded any sequence lacking an unambiguous match to a single V gene segment. An earlier analysis of several hundred of the donors called V segments functional above 56.7% productive rearrangements and segregating when the between-donor standard deviation exceeded 5%. A statistical classification framework was developed to diagnose cytomegalovirus status using the catalog of TCR beta chain sequences. In a later analysis, TCR nucleotide sequences were compared against IMGT/GENE-DB human TR gene sequences so that V and J genes could be assigned. The TCRdist pipeline was used in a later analysis to assign CDR3 sequences and most-parsimonious VDJ recombination scenarios. In a later analysis, each TCR beta chain was defined by its CDR3 amino acid sequence together with its V-gene family, and reads without a unique V-gene family were excluded. A later analysis removed nearly 600 highly shared, low-generation-probability nucleotide sequences to deal with suspected cross-contamination and a sequencing artifact. In a later analysis, a clonal expansion index was calculated for each public chain from normalized within-repertoire ranks of inferred template counts. A later analysis computed generation probabilities with a VDJ recombination model fitted to out-of-frame rearrangements, and checked the results against IGoR. A later analysis scored TCR-TCR, TCR-HLA and TCR-CMV co-occurrence with hypergeometric tests, applying a repertoire-size bias correction to TCR pairs. In a later analysis, false discovery rates were estimated by permuting HLA or CMV assignments 20 times. In a later analysis, co-occurring TCRs were grouped using DBSCAN, with TCRdist sequence similarity added in when clustering inside HLA-allele-positive subsets. Repertoires with fewer than 30,000 or more than 120,000 public chains, plus five repertoires with anomalous nucleotide sharing, were excluded from co-occurrence clustering. The source is immuneACCESS, and TCRdb retained only in-frame sequences with V and J called. Part of the clones is not carried over; for the studies checked, unresolved V genes explain less than half of this, and the remainder is unexplained. That table gives V, J and clone size, and the DNA gave D and trimming. This sample comprises about 130,000 clones, about four fifths of them detected only once. Approximately 3.6% of the sample is held by the ten biggest clonotypes.

What was sequenced was PBMCs. The V gene is TRBV19 and the J gene is TRBJ2-6; a stretch of 7 junction bases matches TRBD1. This receptor was obtained from a woman aged 40 to 55 in good health and CMV-seropositive. CDR3 region: CASSPGQASGANVLTF. The nucleotide sequence reads as follows: TGTGCCAGTAGCCCAGGACAGGCTTCTGGGGCCAACGTCCTGACTTTC.